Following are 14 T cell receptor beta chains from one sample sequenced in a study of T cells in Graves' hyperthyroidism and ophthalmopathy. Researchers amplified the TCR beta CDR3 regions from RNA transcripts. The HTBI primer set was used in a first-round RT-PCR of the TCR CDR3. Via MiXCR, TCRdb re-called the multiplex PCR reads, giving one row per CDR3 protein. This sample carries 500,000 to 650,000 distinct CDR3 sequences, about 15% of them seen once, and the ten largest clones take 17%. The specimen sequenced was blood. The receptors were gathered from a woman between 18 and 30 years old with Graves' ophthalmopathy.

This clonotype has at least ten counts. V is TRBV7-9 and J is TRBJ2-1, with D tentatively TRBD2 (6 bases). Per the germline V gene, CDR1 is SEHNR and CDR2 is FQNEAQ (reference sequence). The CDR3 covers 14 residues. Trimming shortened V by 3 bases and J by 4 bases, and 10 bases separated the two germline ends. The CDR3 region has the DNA TGTGCCAGCAGCTTTCTAGCGTCATACAATGAGCAGTTCTTC. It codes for CASSFLASYNEQFF.

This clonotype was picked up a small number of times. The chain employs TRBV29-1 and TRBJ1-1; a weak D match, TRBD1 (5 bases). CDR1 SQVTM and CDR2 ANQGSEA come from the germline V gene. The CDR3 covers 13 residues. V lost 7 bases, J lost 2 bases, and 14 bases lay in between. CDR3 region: CSATGPPNTEAFF. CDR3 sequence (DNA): TGCAGCGCAACGGGACCTCCTAACACTGAAGCTTTCTTT.

This CDR3 is CASSLGPLNQPQHF. The CDR3 DNA is TGTGCCAGCAGCTTGGGACCGCTCAATCAGCCCCAGCATTTT. V is TRBV5-5 and J is TRBJ1-5, with no clear D. Trimming cost V 0 bases and J 3 bases, with 7 bases left between them. Germline V gives CDR1 SGHKS, CDR2 YYEKEE (reference sequence). The CDR3 has 14 amino acids.

The CDR3 reads CASSFLAPGTGWDTQYF. In DNA, the CDR3 is TGTGCCAGCAGTTTTTTGGCCCCCGGGACAGGGTGGGATACGCAGTATTTT. The chain combines TRBV27 with TRBJ2-3, with 9 bases fitting TRBD1. The CDR3 is 17 residues long. The trim removed 3 bases at V and 6 bases at J, leaving 13 bases unmatched. Germline CDR1 MNHEY, CDR2 SMNVEV (reference sequence).

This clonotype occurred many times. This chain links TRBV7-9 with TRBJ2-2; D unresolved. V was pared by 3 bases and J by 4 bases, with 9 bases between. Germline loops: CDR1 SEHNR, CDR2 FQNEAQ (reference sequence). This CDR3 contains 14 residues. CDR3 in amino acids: CASSFGLPTGELFF. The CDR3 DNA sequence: TGTGCCAGCAGCTTCGGCCTTCCCACCGGGGAGCTGTTTTTT.

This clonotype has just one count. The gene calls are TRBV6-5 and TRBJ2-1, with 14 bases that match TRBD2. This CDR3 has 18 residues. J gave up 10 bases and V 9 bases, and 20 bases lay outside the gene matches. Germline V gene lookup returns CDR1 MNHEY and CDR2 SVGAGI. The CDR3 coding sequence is TGTGCCAGTCGAAAGGGACTAGCGGGAGACCGCCCCTCAGGGGAGCAGTTCTTC. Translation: CASRKGLAGDRPSGEQFF.

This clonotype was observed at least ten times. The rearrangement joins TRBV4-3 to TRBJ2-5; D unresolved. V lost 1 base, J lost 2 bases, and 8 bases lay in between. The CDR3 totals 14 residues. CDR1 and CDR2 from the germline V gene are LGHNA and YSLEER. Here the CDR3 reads CASSQAYRQETQYF. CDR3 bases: TGCGCCAGCAGCCAAGCCTACAGACAAGAGACCCAGTACTTC.

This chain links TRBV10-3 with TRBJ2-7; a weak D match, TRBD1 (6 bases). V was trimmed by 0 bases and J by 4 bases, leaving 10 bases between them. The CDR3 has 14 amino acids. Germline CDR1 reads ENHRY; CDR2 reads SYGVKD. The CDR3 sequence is CAISESPGEYEQYF. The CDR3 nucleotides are TGTGCCATCAGTGAGTCGCCAGGGGAATACGAGCAGTACTTC.

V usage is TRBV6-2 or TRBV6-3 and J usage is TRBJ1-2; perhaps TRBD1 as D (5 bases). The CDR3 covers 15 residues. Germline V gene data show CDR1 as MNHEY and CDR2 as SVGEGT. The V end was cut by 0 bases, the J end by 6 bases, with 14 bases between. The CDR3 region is CASSYSWGTSNGYTF. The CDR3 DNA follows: TGTGCCAGCAGTTACTCCTGGGGGACCTCGAATGGCTACACCTTC.

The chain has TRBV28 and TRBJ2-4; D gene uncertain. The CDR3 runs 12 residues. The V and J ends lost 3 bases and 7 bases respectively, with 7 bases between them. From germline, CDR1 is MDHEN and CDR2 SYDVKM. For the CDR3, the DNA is TGTGCCAGCAGTTTCCTTCGGAACATTCAGTACTTC. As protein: CASSFLRNIQYF. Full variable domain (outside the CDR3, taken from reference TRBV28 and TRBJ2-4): DVKVTQSSRYLVKRTGEKVFLECVQDMDHENMFWYRQDPGLGLRLIYFSYDVKMKEKGDIPEGYSVSREKKERFSLILESASTNQTSMYLCASSFLRNIQYFGAGTRLSVL.

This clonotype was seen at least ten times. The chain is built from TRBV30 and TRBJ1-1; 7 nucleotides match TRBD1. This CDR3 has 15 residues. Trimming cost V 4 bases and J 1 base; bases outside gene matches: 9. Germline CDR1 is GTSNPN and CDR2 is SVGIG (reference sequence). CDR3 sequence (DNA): TGTGCCTGGAACGTCCTCGGGACAGCGAACACTGAAGCTTTCTTT. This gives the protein CAWNVLGTANTEAFF.

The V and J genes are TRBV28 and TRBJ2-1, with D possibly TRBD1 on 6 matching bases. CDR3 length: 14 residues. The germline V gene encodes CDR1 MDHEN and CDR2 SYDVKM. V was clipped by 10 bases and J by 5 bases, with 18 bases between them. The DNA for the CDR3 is TGTGCCATCCTGAGGGGGAACCAAAACAATGAGCAGTTCTTC. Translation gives CAILRGNQNNEQFF.

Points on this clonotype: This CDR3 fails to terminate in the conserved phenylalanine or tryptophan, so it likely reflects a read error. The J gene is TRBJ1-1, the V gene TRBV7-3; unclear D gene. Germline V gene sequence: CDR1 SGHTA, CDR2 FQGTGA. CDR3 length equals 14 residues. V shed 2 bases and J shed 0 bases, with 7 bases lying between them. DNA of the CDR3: TGTGCCAGCAGCTTATCCGGGCTGAACACTGAAGCTTTCCTT. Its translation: CASSLSGLNTEAFL.

CDR3 amino acids: CSARPRTGLGYEQYF. The CDR3 DNA reads as TGCAGTGCTAGACCCCGGACAGGCCTAGGGTACGAGCAGTACTTC. The V call is TRBV20-1, the J call TRBJ2-7; 7 bases align to TRBD1. Germline values: CDR1 DFQATT, CDR2 SNEGSKA (reference sequence). V lost 2 bases and J lost 4; bases outside the gene matches: 11. The CDR3 runs to 15 residues.